This T cell receptor (beta chain) was documented in a study of regulatory T cells in long-lasting Graves disease. This sample's time point: newly diagnosed GD, antithyroid drugs for less than 3 months. RNA from PBMCs was the source of the TCR library. The TCR beta library used iRepertoire HTBI primers with Arm-PCR amplification of CDR3. TCRdb processed the multiplex PCR reads anew with MiXCR; each CDR3 protein has one entry. The sample shows around 230,000 distinct CDR3 sequences, about 16% of them seen only once. The CDR3 covers 14 residues. V lost 5 bases, J lost 6 bases, and 17 bases lay in between. Germline CDR1 and CDR2: SGHVS and FQNEAQ. At least ten counts were recorded for this clonotype.

The chain joins TRBV7-8 to TRBJ2-7, with D maybe TRBD1 (5 bases). The specimen comprised peripheral blood mononuclear cells (PBMCs), sampled at new diagnosis, from a patient treated with antithyroid drugs. The sequence was obtained from a female donor with Graves disease. The CDR3 protein is CASSLITAGFEQYF. The CDR3 DNA sequence: TGTGCCAGCAGCCTCATTACCGCAGGGTTCGAGCAGTACTTC. Complete variable domain (other parts from reference TRBV7-8 and TRBJ2-7): GAGVSQSPRYKVAKRGQDVALRCDPISGHVSLFWYQQALGQGPEFLTYFQNEAQLDKSGLPSDRFFAERPEGSVSTLKIQRTQQEDSAVYLCASSLITAGFEQYFGPGTRLTVT.